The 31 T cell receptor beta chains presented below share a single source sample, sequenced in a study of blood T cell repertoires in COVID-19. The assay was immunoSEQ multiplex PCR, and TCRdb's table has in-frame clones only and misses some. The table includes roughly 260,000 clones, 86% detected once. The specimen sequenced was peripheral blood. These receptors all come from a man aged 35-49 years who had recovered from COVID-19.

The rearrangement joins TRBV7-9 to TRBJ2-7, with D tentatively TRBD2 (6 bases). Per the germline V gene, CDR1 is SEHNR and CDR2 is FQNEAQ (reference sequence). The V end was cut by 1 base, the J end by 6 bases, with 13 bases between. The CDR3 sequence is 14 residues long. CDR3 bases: TGTGCCAGCAGCTTAGTAGCGGCCTCAACCGAGCAGTACTTC. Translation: CASSLVAASTEQYF.

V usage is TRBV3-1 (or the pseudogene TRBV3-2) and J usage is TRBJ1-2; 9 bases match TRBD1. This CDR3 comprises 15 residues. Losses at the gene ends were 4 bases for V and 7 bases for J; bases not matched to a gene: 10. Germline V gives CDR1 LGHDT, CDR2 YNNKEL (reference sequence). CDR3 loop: CASSLGQGTAGGYTF. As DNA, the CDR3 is TGTGCCAGCAGCCTAGGACAGGGGACCGCTGGTGGCTACACCTTC.

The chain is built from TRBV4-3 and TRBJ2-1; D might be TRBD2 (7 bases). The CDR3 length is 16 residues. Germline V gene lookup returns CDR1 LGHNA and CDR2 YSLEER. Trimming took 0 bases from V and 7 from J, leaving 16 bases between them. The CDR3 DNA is TGCGCCAGCAGCCAAGATTTGGGGGGGGGCTGGAATGAGCAGTTCTTC. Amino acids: CASSQDLGGGWNEQFF.

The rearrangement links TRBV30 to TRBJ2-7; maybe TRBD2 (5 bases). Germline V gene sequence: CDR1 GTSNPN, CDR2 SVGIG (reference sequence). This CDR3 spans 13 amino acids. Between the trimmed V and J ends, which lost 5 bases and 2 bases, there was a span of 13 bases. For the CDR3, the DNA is TGTGCCTGGGCCGCCGGGGTCCCCTACGAGCAGTACTTC. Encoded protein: CAWAAGVPYEQYF. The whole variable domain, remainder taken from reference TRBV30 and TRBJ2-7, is SQTIHQWPATLVQPVGSPLSLECTVEGTSNPNLYWYRQAAGRGLQLLFYSVGIGQISSEVPQNLSASRPQDRQFILSSKKLLLSDSGFYLCAWAAGVPYEQYFGPGTRLTVT.

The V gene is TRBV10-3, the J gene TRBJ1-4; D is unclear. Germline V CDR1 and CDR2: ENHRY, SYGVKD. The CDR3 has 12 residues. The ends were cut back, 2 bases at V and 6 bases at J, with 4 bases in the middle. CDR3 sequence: CAISETDEKLFF. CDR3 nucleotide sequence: TGTGCCATCAGTGAGACAGATGAAAAACTGTTTTTT.

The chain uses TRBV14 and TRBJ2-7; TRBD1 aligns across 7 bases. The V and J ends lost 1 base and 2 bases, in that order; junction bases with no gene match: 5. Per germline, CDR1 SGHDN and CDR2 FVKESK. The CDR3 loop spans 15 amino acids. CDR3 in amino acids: CASSQAGQGAYEQYF. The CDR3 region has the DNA TGTGCCAGCAGCCAAGCTGGGCAGGGGGCCTACGAGCAGTACTTC.

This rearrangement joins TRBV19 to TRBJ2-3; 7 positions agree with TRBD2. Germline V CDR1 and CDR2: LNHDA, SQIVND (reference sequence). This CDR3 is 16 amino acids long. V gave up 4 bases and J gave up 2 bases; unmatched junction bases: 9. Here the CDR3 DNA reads TGTGCCAGTAGTAATGGACTAGGTGGATACACAGATACGCAGTATTTT. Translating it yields CASSNGLGGYTDTQYF.

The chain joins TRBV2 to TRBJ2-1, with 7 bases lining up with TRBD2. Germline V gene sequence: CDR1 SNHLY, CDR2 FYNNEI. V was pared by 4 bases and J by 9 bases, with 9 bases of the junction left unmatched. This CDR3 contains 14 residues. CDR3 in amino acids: CASSGLRGVGEQFF. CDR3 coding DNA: TGTGCCAGCAGTGGTTTACGGGGGGTAGGTGAGCAGTTCTTC.

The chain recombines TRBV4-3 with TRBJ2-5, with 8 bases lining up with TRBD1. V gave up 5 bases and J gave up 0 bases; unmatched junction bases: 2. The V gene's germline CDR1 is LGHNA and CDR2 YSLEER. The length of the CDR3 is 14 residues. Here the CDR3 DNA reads TGCGCCAGCAGCTCAGGGGGCTACCAAGAGACCCAGTACTTC. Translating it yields CASSSGGYQETQYF.

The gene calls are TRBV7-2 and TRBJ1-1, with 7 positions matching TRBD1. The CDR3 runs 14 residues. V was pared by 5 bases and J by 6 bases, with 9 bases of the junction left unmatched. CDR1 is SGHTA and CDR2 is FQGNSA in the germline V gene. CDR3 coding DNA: TGTGCCAGCAGCCTTGGACAGGCCTCAGCTGAAGCTTTCTTT. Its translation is CASSLGQASAEAFF.

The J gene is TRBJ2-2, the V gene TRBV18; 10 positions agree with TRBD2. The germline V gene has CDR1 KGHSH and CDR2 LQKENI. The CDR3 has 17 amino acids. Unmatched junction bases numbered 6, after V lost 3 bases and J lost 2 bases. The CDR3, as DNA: TGTGCCAGCTCACCTTCACCTAGCGGGGGCAACACCGGGGAGCTGTTTTTT. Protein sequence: CASSPSPSGGNTGELFF.

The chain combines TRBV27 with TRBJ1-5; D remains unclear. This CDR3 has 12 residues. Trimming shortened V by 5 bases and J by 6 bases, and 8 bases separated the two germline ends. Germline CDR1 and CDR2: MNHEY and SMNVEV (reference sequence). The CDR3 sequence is CASSLRGQPQHF. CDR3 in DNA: TGTGCCAGCAGTCTACGAGGTCAGCCCCAGCATTTT.

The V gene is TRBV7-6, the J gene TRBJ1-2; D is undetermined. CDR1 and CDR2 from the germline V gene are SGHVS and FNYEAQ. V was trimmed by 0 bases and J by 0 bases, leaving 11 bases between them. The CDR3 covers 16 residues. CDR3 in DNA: TGTGCCAGCAGCTTAGCCGGCCAGGTTCCTAACTATGGCTACACCTTC. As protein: CASSLAGQVPNYGYTF.

CDR3 amino acids: CASSPGLANTGELFF. CDR3 DNA: TGCGCCAGCAGCCCGGGACTAGCGAACACCGGGGAGCTGTTTTTT. The chain couples TRBV5-1 to TRBJ2-2; 8 bases are a match to TRBD2. CDR3 size: 15 residues. The germline gives CDR1 SGHRS, CDR2 YFSETQ. After removal of 4 bases from V and 0 bases from J, the junction contained 2 bases not matched to a gene.

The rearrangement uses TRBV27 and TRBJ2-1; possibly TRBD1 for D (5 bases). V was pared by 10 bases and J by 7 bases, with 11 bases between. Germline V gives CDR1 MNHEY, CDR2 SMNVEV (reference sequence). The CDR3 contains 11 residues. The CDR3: CATRQQNEQFF. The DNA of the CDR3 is TGTGCCACCAGACAGCAAAATGAGCAGTTCTTC.

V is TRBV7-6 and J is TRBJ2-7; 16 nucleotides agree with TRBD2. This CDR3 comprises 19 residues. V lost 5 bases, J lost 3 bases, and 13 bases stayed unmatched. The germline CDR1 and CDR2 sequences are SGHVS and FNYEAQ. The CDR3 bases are TGTGCCAGCAGCCGGGACGCTCCTGGGACTAGCGGGAGGGACTACGAGCAGTACTTC. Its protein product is CASSRDAPGTSGRDYEQYF.

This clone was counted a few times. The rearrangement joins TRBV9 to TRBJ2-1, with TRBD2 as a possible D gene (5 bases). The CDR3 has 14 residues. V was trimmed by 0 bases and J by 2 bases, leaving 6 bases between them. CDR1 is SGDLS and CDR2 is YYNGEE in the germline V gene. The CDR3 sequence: CASSVAGTYNEQFF. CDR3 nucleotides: TGTGCCAGCAGCGTAGCGGGGACCTACAATGAGCAGTTCTTC.

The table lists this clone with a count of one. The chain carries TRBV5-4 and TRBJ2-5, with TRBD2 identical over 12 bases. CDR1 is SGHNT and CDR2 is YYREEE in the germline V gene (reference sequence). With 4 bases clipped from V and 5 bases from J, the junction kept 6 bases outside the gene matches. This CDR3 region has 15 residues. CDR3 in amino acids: CASSRLAGGAETQYF. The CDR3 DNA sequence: TGTGCCAGCAGCCGTCTAGCGGGAGGGGCGGAGACCCAGTACTTC.

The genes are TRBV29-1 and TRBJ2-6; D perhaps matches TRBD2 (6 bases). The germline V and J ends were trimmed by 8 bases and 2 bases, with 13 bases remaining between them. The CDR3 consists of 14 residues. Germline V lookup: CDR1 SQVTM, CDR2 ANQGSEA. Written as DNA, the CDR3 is TGCAGCTTCTTGGGGGGAACTGGGGCCAACGTCCTGACTTTC. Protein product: CSFLGGTGANVLTF.

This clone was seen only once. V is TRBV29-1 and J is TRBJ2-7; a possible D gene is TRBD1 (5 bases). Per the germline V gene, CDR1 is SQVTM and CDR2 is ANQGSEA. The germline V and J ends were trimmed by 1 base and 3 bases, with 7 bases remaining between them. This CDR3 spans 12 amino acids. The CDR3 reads CSVEVTVYEQYF. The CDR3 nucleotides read TGCAGCGTTGAAGTGACAGTCTACGAGCAGTACTTC.

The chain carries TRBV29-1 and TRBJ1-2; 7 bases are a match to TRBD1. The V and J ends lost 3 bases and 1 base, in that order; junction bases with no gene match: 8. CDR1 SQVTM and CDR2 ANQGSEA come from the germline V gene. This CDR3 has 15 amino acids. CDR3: CSVDPRDSLNYGYTF. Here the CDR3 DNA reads TGCAGCGTTGACCCCCGGGACAGCCTTAACTATGGCTACACCTTC. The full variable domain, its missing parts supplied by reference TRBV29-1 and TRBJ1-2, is SAVISQKPSRDICQRGTSLTIQCQVDSQVTMMFWYRQQPGQSLTLIATANQGSEATYESGFVIDKFPISRPNLTFSTLTVSNMSPEDSSIYLCSVDPRDSLNYGYTFGSGTRLTVV.

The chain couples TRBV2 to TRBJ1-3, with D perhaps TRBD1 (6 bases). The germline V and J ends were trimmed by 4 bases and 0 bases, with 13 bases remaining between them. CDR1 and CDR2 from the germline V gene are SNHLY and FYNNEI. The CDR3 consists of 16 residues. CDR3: CASSGVTGHSGNTIYF. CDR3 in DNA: TGTGCCAGCAGTGGAGTGACAGGACACTCTGGAAACACCATATATTTT.

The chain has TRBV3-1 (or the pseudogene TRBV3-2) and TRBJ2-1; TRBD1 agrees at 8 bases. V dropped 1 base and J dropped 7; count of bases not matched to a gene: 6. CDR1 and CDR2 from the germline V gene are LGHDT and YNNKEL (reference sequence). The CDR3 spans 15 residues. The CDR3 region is CASSQGTGSRNEQFF. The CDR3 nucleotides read TGTGCCAGCAGCCAAGGGACAGGGTCGAGGAATGAGCAGTTCTTC.

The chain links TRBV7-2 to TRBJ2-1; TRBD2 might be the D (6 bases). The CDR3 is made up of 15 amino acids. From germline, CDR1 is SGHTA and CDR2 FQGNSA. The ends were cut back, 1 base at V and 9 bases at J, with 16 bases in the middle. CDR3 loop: CASSLVSGEVSEQFF. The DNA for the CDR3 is TGTGCCAGCAGCTTAGTGTCGGGAGAAGTTTCTGAGCAGTTCTTC.

The CDR3 coding sequence is TGTGCCAGCAGTGAAACGGGACAGCCCCAGCATTTT. Residues: CASSETGQPQHF. The rearrangement uses TRBV2 and TRBJ1-5; no clear D. Trimming took off 2 bases at V and 7 bases at J, with 6 bases between the two ends. The CDR3 spans 12 residues. The germline V gene encodes CDR1 SNHLY and CDR2 FYNNEI.

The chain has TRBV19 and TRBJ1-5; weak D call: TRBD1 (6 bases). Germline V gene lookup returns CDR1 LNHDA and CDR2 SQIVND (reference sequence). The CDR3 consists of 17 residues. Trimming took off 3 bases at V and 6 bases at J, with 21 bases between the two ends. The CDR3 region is CASSISGQTLVAQPQHF. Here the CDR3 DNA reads TGTGCCAGTAGTATTTCCGGACAGACTCTCGTTGCTCAGCCCCAGCATTTT. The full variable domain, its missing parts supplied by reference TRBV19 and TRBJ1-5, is DGGITQSPKYLFRKEGQNVTLSCEQNLNHDAMYWYRQDPGQGLRLIYYSQIVNDFQKGDIAEGYSVSREKKESFPLTVTSAQKNPTAFYLCASSISGQTLVAQPQHFGDGTRLSIL.

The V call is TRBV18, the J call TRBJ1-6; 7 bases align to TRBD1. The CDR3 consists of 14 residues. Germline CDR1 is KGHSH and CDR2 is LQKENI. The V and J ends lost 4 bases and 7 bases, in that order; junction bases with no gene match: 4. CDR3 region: CASSLDRNNSPLHF. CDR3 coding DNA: TGTGCCAGCTCACTGGACAGGAACAATTCACCCCTCCACTTT.

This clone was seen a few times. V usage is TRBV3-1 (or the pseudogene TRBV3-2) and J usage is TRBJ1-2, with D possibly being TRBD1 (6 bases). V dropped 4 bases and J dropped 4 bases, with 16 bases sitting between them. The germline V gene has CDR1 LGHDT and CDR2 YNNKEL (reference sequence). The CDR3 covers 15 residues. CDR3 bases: TGTGCCAGCAGCCCACTGGGGGCAGGGGCCTATGGCTACACCTTC. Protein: CASSPLGAGAYGYTF.

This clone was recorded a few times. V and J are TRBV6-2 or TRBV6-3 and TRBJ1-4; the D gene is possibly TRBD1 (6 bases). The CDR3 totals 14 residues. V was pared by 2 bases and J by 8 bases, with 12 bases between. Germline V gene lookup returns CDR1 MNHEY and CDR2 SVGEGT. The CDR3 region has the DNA TGTGCCAGCAGTTACGGGACATCTGGCGAAAAACTGTTTTTT. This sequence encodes CASSYGTSGEKLFF.

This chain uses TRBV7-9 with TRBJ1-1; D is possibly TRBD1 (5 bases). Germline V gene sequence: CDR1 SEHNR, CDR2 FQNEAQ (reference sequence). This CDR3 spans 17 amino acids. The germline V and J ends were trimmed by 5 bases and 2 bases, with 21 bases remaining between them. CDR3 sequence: CASSGRVTSGGNTEAFF. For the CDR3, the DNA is TGTGCCAGCAGCGGTAGGGTCACATCGGGGGGTAACACTGAAGCTTTCTTT.

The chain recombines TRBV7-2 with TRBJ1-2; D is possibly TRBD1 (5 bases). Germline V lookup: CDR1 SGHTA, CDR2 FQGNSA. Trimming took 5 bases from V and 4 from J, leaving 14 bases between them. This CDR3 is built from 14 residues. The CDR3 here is CASSPLPGVYGYTF. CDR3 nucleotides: TGTGCCAGCAGCCCACTCCCGGGGGTCTATGGCTACACCTTC.